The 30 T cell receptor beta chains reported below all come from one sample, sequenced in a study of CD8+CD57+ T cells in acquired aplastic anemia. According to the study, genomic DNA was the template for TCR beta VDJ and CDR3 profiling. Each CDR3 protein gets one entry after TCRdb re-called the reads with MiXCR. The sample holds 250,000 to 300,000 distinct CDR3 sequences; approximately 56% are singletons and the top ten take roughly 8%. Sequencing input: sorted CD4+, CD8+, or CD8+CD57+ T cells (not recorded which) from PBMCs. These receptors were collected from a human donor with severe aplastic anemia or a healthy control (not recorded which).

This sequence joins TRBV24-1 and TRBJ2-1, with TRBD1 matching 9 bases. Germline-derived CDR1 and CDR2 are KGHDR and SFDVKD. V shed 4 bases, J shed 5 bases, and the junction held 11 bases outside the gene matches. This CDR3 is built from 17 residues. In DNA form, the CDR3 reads TGTGCCACCAGTGACCACGGGACAGGGCACCGGAACAATGAGCAGTTCTTC. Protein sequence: CATSDHGTGHRNNEQFF.

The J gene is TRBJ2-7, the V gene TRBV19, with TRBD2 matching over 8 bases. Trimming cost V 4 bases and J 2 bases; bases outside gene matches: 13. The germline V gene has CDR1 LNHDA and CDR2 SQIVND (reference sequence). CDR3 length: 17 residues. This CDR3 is CASSTLAGPGGTYEQYF. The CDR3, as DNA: TGTGCCAGTAGTACCTTAGCGGGGCCGGGGGGGACCTACGAGCAGTACTTC. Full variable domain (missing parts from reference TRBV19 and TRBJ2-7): DGGITQSPKYLFRKEGQNVTLSCEQNLNHDAMYWYRQDPGQGLRLIYYSQIVNDFQKGDIAEGYSVSREKKESFPLTVTSAQKNPTAFYLCASSTLAGPGGTYEQYFGPGTRLTVT.

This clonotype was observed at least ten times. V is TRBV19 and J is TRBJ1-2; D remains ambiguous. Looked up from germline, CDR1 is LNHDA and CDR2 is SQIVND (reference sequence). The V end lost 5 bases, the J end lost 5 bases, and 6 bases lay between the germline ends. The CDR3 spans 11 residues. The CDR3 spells CASSRRYGYTF. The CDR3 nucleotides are TGTGCCAGTAGTCGCAGATATGGCTACACCTTC.

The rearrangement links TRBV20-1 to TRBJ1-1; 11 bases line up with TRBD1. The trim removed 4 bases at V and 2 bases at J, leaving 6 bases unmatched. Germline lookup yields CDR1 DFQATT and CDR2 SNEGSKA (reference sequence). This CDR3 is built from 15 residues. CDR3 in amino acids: CSATRTGGGNTEAFF. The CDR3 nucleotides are TGCAGTGCTACCCGGACAGGGGGCGGAAACACTGAAGCTTTCTTT.

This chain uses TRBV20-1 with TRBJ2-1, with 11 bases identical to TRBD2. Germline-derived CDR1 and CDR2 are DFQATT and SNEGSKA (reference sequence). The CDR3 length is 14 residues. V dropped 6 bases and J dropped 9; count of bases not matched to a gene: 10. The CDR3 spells CSATLAGGTSEQFF. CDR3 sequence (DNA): TGCAGTGCGACTTTAGCGGGGGGGACCAGTGAGCAGTTCTTC.

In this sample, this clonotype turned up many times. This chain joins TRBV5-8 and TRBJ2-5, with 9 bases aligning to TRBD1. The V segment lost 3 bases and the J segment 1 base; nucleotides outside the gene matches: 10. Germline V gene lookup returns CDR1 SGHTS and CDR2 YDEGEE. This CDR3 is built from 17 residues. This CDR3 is CASSWTGQGSTQETQYF. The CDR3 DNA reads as TGTGCCAGCAGCTGGACGGGACAGGGTTCCACCCAAGAGACCCAGTACTTC.

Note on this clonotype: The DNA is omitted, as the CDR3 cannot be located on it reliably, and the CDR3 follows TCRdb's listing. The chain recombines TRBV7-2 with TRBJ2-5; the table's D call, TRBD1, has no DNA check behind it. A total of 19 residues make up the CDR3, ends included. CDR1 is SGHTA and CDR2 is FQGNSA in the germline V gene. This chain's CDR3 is CASSFYICSAGGTLETQYF.

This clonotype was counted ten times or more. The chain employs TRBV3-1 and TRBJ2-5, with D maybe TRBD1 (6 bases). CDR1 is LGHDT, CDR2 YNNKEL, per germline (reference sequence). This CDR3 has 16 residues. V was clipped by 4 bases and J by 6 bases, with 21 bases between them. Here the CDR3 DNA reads TGTGCCAGCAGCCGCCTGACCGGTAGGGACATACAGACCCAGTACTTC. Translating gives CASSRLTGRDIQTQYF.

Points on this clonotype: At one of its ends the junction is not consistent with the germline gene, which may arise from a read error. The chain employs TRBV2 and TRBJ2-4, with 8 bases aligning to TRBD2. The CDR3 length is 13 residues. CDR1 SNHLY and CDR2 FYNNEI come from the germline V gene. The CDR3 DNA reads TGTGCCAGCAGTGGTCGTGGAGCGGGAGCGTTGTTCTTC. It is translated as CASSGRGAGALFF.

CDR3 sequence (DNA): TGTGCCAGCAGTTTATTGTCAGAGGGCGAGCAGTACTTC. Translating it yields CASSLLSEGEQYF. The chain joins TRBV12-3 or TRBV12-4 to TRBJ2-7; D perhaps matches TRBD2 (5 bases). With 2 bases removed from V and 6 bases from J, the gap between germline ends came to 11 bases. This CDR3 is built from 13 residues.

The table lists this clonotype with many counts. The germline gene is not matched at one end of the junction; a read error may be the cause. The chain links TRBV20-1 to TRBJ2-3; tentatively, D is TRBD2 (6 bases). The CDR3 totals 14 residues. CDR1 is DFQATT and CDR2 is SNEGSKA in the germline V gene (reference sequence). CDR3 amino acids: CSASLPGGGDMQYF. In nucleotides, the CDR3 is TGCAGTGCTAGCTTGCCCGGGGGAGGAGATATGCAGTATTTT.

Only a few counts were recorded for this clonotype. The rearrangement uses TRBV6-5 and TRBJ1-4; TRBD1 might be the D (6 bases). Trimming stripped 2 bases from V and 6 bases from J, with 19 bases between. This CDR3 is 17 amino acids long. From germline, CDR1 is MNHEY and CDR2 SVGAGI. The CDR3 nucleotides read TGTGCCAGCAGTTACAGTCTAACACAGGGCAGTTATGAAAAACTGTTTTTT. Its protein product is CASSYSLTQGSYEKLFF.

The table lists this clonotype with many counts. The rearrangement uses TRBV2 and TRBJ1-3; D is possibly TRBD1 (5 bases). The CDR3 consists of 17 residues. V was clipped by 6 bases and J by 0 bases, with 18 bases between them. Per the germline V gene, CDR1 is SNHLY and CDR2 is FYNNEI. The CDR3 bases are TGTGCCAGCAGCCGGGACTTTCCGAGATACTCTGGAAACACCATATATTTT. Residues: CASSRDFPRYSGNTIYF.

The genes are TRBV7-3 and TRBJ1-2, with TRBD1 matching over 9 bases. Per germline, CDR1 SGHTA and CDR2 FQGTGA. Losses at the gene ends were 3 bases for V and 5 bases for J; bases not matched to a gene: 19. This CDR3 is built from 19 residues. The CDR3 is CASSFLPPPRDRARYGYTF. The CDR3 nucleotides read TGTGCCAGCAGCTTCCTCCCCCCCCCGAGGGACAGGGCTCGGTATGGCTACACCTTC.

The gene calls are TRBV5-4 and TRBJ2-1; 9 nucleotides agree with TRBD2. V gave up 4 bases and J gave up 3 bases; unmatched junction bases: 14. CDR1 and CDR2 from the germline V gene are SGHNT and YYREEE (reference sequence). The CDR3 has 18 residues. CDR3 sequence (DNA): TGTGCCAGCAGCATAGGGACTAGCCCCGCTAAGGGCTACAATGAGCAGTTCTTC. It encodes CASSIGTSPAKGYNEQFF.

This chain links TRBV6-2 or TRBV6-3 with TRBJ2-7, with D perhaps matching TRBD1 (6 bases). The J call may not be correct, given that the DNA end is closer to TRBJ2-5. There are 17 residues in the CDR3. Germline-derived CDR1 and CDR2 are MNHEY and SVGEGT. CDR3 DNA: TGTGCCAGCAGTGGGGGCCATGGGCAGAGTTCGCGAGAGACCCAGTACTTC. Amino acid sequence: CASSGGHGQSSRETQYF.

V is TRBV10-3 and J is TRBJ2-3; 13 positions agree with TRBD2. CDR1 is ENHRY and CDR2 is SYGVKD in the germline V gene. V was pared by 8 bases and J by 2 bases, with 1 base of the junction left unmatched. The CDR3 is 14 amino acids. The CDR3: CAIGTSGATDTQYF. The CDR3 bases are TGTGCCATCGGGACTAGCGGGGCCACAGATACGCAGTATTTT.

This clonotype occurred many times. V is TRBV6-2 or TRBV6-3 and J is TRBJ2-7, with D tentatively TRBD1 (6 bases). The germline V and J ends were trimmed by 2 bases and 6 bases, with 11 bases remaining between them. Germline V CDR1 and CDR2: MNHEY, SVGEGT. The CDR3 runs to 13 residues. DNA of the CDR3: TGTGCCAGCAGTTACGACAGGTCCGGCGAGCAGTACTTC. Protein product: CASSYDRSGEQYF.

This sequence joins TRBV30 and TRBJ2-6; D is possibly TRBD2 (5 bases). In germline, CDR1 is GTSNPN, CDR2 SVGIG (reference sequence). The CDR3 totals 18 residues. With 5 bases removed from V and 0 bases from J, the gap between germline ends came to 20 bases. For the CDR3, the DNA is TGTGCCTGGGCCCCCTGGGGAGCAACTAGCTCTGGGGCCAACGTCCTGACTTTC. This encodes CAWAPWGATSSGANVLTF.

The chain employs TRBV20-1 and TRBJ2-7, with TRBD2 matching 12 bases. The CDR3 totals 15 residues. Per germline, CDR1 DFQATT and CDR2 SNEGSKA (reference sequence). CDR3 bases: TGCAGCGTTGCGACTAGCGGGGGCCTTATCTACGAGCAGTACTTC. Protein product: CSVATSGGLIYEQYF.

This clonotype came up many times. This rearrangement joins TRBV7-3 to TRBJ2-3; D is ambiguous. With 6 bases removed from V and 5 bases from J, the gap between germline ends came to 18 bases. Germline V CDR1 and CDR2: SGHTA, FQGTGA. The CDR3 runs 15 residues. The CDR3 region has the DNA TGTGCCAGCAGTCCCTCGGCGAATTCTCGAGATACGCAGTATTTT. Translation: CASSPSANSRDTQYF.

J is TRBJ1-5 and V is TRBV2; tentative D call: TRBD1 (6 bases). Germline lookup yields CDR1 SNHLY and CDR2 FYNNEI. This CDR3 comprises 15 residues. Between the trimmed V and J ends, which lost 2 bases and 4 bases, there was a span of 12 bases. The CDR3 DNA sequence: TGTGCCAGCAGTGAAACGACAGGACTGAATCAGCCCCAGCATTTT. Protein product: CASSETTGLNQPQHF. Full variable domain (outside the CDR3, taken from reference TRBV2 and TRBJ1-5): EPEVTQTPSHQVTQMGQEVILRCVPISNHLYFYWYRQILGQKVEFLVSFYNNEISEKSEIFDDQFSVERPDGSNFTLKIRSTKLEDSAMYFCASSETTGLNQPQHFGDGTRLSIL.

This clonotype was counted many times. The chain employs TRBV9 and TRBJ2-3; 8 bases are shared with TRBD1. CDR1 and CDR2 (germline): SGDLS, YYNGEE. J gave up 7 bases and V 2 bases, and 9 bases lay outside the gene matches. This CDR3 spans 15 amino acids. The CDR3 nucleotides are TGTGCCAGCAGCGTCGCCGGACAGGGCTCGCATACGCAGTATTTT. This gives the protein CASSVAGQGSHTQYF.

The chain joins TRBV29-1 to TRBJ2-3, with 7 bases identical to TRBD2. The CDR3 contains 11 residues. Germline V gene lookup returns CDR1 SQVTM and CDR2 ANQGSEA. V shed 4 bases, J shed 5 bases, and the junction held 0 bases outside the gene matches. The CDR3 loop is CSVASGDTQYF. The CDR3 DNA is TGCAGCGTTGCTAGCGGAGATACGCAGTATTTT.

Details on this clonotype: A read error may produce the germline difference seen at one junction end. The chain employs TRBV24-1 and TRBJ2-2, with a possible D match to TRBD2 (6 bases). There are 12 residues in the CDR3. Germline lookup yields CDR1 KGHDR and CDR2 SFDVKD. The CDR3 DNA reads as TGTGCCACCAGGGACTCCGCCGGGGGGCTGTTTTTT. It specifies CATRDSAGGLFF.

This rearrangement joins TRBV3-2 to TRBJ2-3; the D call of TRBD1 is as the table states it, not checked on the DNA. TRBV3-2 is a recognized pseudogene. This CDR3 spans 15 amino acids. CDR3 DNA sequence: TGTGCCAGCAGCCCCCGGACAGGTCGCACAGATACGCAGTATTTT. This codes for CASSPRTGRTDTQYF.

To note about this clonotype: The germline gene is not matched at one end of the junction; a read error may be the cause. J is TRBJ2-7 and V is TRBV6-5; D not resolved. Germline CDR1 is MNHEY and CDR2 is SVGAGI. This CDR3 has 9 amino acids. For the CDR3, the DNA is TGTGCCAGCATCGGTTCAGTAGGATTC. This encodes CASIGSVGF.

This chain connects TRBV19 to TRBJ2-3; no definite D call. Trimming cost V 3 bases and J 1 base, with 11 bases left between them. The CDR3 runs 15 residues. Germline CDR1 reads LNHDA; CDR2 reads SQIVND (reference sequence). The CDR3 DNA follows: TGTGCCAGTAGTATGGAACGAGTTCGCACAGATACGCAGTATTTT. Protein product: CASSMERVRTDTQYF.

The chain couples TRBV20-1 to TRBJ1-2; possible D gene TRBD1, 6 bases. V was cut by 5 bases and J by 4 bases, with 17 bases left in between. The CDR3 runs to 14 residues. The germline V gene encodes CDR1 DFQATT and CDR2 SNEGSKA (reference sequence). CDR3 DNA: TGCAGTGCTTCCCAGGGGACGCTAGGCTATGGCTACACCTTC. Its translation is CSASQGTLGYGYTF.

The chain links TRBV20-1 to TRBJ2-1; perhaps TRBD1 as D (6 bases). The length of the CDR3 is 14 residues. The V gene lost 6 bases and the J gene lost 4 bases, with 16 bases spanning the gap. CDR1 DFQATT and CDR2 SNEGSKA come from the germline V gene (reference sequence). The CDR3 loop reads CSAWGQGTYNEQFF. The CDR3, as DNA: TGCAGTGCATGGGGGCAGGGAACGTACAATGAGCAGTTCTTC.